Given below is one T cell receptor (beta chain) in context. The antigen remains unidentified. Using immunoSEQ multiplex PCR, the repertoire was profiled, and TCRdb retains in-frame clones only, with some absent. The sample has roughly 9,300 clones; roughly four fifths are singletons. The data derive from a study of T cell clonotyping in hematopoietic cell transplantation. This CDR3 region has 17 residues. Germline loops: CDR1 SGHTA, CDR2 FQGNSA. With 2 bases removed from V and 0 bases from J, the gap between germline ends came to 13 bases. Study-wide points: Pathologically expanded recipient clonotypes increased progressively from day 30 to day 180 as diversity fell.

The rearrangement uses TRBV7-2 and TRBJ2-2; a possible D gene is TRBD2 (5 bases). The source of this sequence is a male patient aged 55-69 years who had an allogeneic stem cell transplant from an unrelated donor, so the T cells may come from the graft donor. Some clones in this sample may be carry-over from other donors' samples. Sequenced here: PBMCs, sampled at the time of graft-versus-host disease after allogeneic stem cell transplant. The CDR3, as DNA: TGTGCCAGCAGCTTAAGGAGCCAGCGGACGAACACCGGGGAGCTGTTTTTT. Its translation is CASSLRSQRTNTGELFF.